The 17 T cell receptor beta chains below all came from one sample that was sequenced in a study of cytotoxic CD8 clonotypes in ibrutinib-treated CLL. TCRdb's copy holds only in-frame clones and misses some; the assay was immunoSEQ multiplex PCR. Altogether a few hundred thousand clones are present, 60% to 75% being singletons, with the ten largest covering 15%. Sequencing was performed on PBMCs, taken after 24 months of ibrutinib treatment. These receptors came from a human donor with chronic lymphocytic leukemia.

The CDR3 DNA reads as TGCGCCAGCAGCTTGGATAGGGCGCTCTACGAGCAGTACTTC. Translated: CASSLDRALYEQYF. The V and J genes are TRBV5-1 and TRBJ2-7; D ambiguous. The length of the CDR3 is 14 residues. V lost 0 bases and J 3 bases, leaving 10 bases between the germline ends. Looked up from germline, CDR1 is SGHRS and CDR2 is YFSETQ.

The chain couples TRBV18 to TRBJ1-4; D is uncertain. The ends were cut back, 4 bases at V and 13 bases at J, with 22 bases in the middle. The CDR3 length is 15 residues. CDR1 and CDR2 from the germline V gene are KGHSH and LQKENI. CDR3 sequence (DNA): TGTGCCAGCTCACAGGAGAACGGCCGAAACAGTGGACTGTTTTTT. Translation: CASSQENGRNSGLFF.

There are a few counts of this clone. The chain employs TRBV2 and TRBJ2-1, with 11 bases matching TRBD2. The V gene end was trimmed by 11 bases and the J gene end by 3 bases; junction bases not matched to a gene: 3. Germline CDR1 is SNHLY and CDR2 is FYNNEI. There are 13 residues in the CDR3. The CDR3 spells CAGGTSGYNEQFF. The CDR3 nucleotides read TGTGCCGGAGGGACTAGCGGCTACAATGAGCAGTTCTTC.

The sample holds one count of this clone. The chain recombines TRBV25-1 with TRBJ1-4; D remains unclear. CDR1 is MGHDK, CDR2 SYGVNS, per germline. The V end was cut by 7 bases, the J end by 4 bases, with 10 bases between. The CDR3 has 13 amino acids. CDR3 loop: CASTGGFNEKLFF. The CDR3 bases are TGTGCCAGCACTGGCGGGTTTAATGAAAAACTGTTTTTT.

The CDR3 DNA sequence: TGTGCCATCAGTGAGGGCCCGGGTAATGAAAAACTGTTTTTT. Residues: CAISEGPGNEKLFF. This chain uses TRBV10-3 with TRBJ1-4; D is undetermined. The length of the CDR3 is 14 residues. Trimming removed 2 bases at V and 4 bases at J, with 8 bases between. In germline, CDR1 is ENHRY, CDR2 SYGVKD.

This clone appeared a few times. The chain carries TRBV28 and TRBJ1-1; no clear D gene. This CDR3 region has 12 residues. Germline assignment: CDR1 MDHEN and CDR2 SYDVKM. Deletions cut 7 bases from V and 7 bases from J, with 13 bases between. CDR3 sequence reads: CASTLARNEAFF. The CDR3 DNA is TGTGCCAGCACCTTGGCCCGGAATGAAGCTTTCTTT.

A single count supports this clone. This sequence joins TRBV28 and TRBJ2-4, with D hard to call. Germline assignment: CDR1 MDHEN and CDR2 SYDVKM. V was pared by 2 bases and J by 10 bases, with 12 bases between. The CDR3 is 13 amino acids. The CDR3 region has the DNA TGTGCCAGCAGTTTAGAGAATACAAAGATTCAGTACTTC. Translating it yields CASSLENTKIQYF. Looking up the rest from reference TRBV28 and TRBJ2-4 gives the full variable domain: DVKVTQSSRYLVKRTGEKVFLECVQDMDHENMFWYRQDPGLGLRLIYFSYDVKMKEKGDIPEGYSVSREKKERFSLILESASTNQTSMYLCASSLENTKIQYFGAGTRLSVL.

The rearrangement links TRBV28 to TRBJ1-5; perhaps TRBD1 as D (5 bases). The CDR3 has 12 amino acids. The V and J ends lost 10 bases and 3 bases respectively, with 10 bases between them. Germline V gives CDR1 MDHEN, CDR2 SYDVKM. The CDR3: CATYRNNQPQHF. CDR3 coding DNA: TGTGCCACCTACAGGAACAATCAGCCCCAGCATTTT.

This chain uses TRBV10-3 with TRBJ2-7; D is undetermined. The CDR3 is made up of 12 amino acids. From germline, CDR1 is ENHRY and CDR2 SYGVKD. Trimming took off 8 bases at V and 4 bases at J, with 12 bases between the two ends. CDR3 DNA: TGTGCCATCCGTCTGCCGGATTACGAGCAGTACTTC. This gives the protein CAIRLPDYEQYF.

In this sample, this clone turned up a few times. CDR3 loop: CSDMTADTQYF. For the CDR3, the DNA is TGCAGCGATATGACTGCAGATACGCAGTATTTT. This chain uses TRBV29-1 with TRBJ2-3, with no clear D. The V end lost 7 bases, the J end lost 4 bases, and 9 bases lay between the germline ends. The CDR3 loop spans 11 amino acids. Germline values: CDR1 SQVTM, CDR2 ANQGSEA.

This chain connects TRBV18 to TRBJ1-5; D perhaps matches TRBD1 (6 bases). The V end lost 2 bases, the J end lost 4 bases, and 12 bases lay between the germline ends. CDR3 length equals 15 residues. Germline lookup yields CDR1 KGHSH and CDR2 LQKENI. DNA for the CDR3: TGTGCCAGCTCACCAATCGGGGGGACAAATCAGCCCCAGCATTTT. This gives the protein CASSPIGGTNQPQHF.

The rearrangement links TRBV7-3 to TRBJ2-3, with TRBD2 as a possible D gene (5 bases). Trimming left V 2 bases short and J 5 bases short, with 11 bases between. The CDR3 extends over 14 amino acids. Germline V gene data show CDR1 as SGHTA and CDR2 as FQGTGA. CDR3 residues: CASSLGLAVDTQYF. CDR3 DNA: TGTGCCAGCAGCTTAGGGCTAGCAGTAGATACGCAGTATTTT.

The CDR3 nucleotides are TGTGCCAGCGGGTCACGGCCCACCCTCTCCGAGCAGTACTTC. It specifies CASGSRPTLSEQYF. The chain employs TRBV28 and TRBJ2-7; D ambiguous. Trimming took 8 bases from V and 6 from J, leaving 20 bases between them. Germline V gives CDR1 MDHEN, CDR2 SYDVKM. The CDR3 consists of 14 residues.

The rearrangement joins TRBV25-1 to TRBJ1-1, with D possibly being TRBD1 (6 bases). The germline CDR1 and CDR2 sequences are MGHDK and SYGVNS. Deletions cut 6 bases from V and 8 bases from J, with 19 bases between. The CDR3 loop spans 14 amino acids. The CDR3 sequence: CASRVYRSGEEAFF. The CDR3 bases are TGTGCCAGCAGAGTCTATCGCTCAGGGGAAGAAGCTTTCTTT.

This chain uses TRBV28 with TRBJ2-5; TRBD1 is a possible D gene (5 bases). This CDR3 is built from 12 residues. V shed 6 bases and J shed 7 bases, with 12 bases lying between them. CDR1 and CDR2 from the germline V gene are MDHEN and SYDVKM. The CDR3 sequence: CASRPQGGTQYF. CDR3 nucleotide sequence: TGTGCCAGCAGGCCCCAGGGTGGGACCCAGTACTTC.

This clone was detected only once. The chain recombines TRBV7-3 with TRBJ2-1, with unresolved D. V shed 4 bases and J shed 7 bases, with 14 bases lying between them. CDR1 and CDR2 from the germline V gene are SGHTA and FQGTGA. The CDR3 length is 14 residues. The CDR3 protein is CASSSPIAGNEQFF. CDR3 coding DNA: TGTGCCAGCAGCTCCCCAATCGCCGGAAATGAGCAGTTCTTC.

This clone came up a few times. This chain connects TRBV11-1 to TRBJ1-2, with a weak D call TRBD1 (6 bases). Between the trimmed V and J ends, which lost 5 bases and 7 bases, there was a span of 8 bases. CDR1 is SGHAT, CDR2 FQDESV, per germline (reference sequence). This CDR3 is built from 11 residues. This CDR3 reads CASSPGVGYTF. For the CDR3, the DNA is TGTGCCAGCAGCCCAGGGGTTGGCTACACCTTC.